The rows below give T cell receptor beta chains drawn from one sample of a study of CD8 T cells in Susac syndrome. MiXCR was run by TCRdb on the immunoSEQ multiplex PCR reads, yielding one entry per CDR3 protein. Among tens of thousands of distinct CDR3 sequences listed, 90% to 95% were seen once. The sequencing input was CD8+ T cells from PBMCs. Receptors were obtained from a human donor with multiple sclerosis. Both conserved end residues are part of each CDR3. Fields, in order: clone size, V gene, J gene, CDR3 protein. Part of the rows lack a size; the others show once, few, many or a class for expanded clones.

.,TRBV2,TRBJ1-1,CATPRGDTEAFF
.,TRBV5-1,TRBJ2-7,CASSVGTEFPDEQYF
.,TRBV4-2,TRBJ2-3,CASSSSTDTQYF
.,TRBV29-1,TRBJ2-1,CSVRLTGSYNEQFF
once,TRBV7-9,TRBJ1-2,CASSLTKFYGYTF
.,TRBV5-4,TRBJ2-7,CASSFPQEGSYYEQYF
.,TRBV4-2,TRBJ1-1,CASSQVAENTEAFF
.,TRBV20-1,TRBJ2-7,CSARAGQGKYEQYF
.,TRBV11-1,TRBJ2-3,CASSFPRVLFTDTQYF
.,TRBV24-1,TRBJ2-5,CATSGRGRETQYF
once,TRBV24-1,TRBJ2-2,CATSETGTSGDTGELFF
.,TRBV15,TRBJ2-2,CATSLKGGLNTGELFF
few,TRBV5-1,TRBJ2-7,CASSLTDSSYEQYF
.,TRBV15,TRBJ1-2,CATGGGQGHYGYTF
.,TRBV2,TRBJ2-7,CASRTPPYEQYF
.,TRBV2,TRBJ2-1,CASSEAGAYNEQFF
.,TRBV5-1,TRBJ2-7,CASSFVTEQYF
.,TRBV29-1,TRBJ1-1,CSVEIAANTEAFF
.,TRBV5-6,TRBJ1-1,CASSLQAFEAFF
.,TRBV19,TRBJ1-2,CASSMFGIYYGYTF
.,TRBV4-1,TRBJ1-1,CASSPTENTEAFF
once,TRBV4-1,TRBJ2-7,CASSQNPYEQYF
.,TRBV9,TRBJ2-1,CASSDLGGVLHNEQFF
.,TRBV12-3/TRBV12-4,TRBJ1-3,CASSSLVVVSWGGTIYF
.,TRBV5-6,TRBJ2-4,CASSLSLTKNIQYF
.,TRBV28,TRBJ2-6,CASSLEESSGANVLTF
.,TRBV5-6,TRBJ2-7,CASSMGLNDYEQYF
.,TRBV5-1,TRBJ2-7,CASSHGTGGYEQYF
once,TRBV7-9,TRBJ2-2,CASSPGASGANTGELFF
.,TRBV2,TRBJ2-3,CASSGRGLATDTQYF
few,TRBV11-1,TRBJ2-7,CASSFGQGIVEQYF
.,TRBV29-1,TRBJ2-7,CSVGGLGEQYF
.,TRBV7-9,TRBJ2-7,CASSQGTGDSYEQYF
.,TRBV13,TRBJ2-7,CASSLSRYEQYF
.,TRBV2,TRBJ1-1,CASSESGKNTEAFF
.,TRBV13,TRBJ1-1,CASSSEQGQNTEAFF
.,TRBV5-4,TRBJ2-5,CASSLGGRLVTQYF
.,TRBV4-3,TRBJ1-1,CASSQGPEKNTEAFF
.,TRBV24-1,TRBJ2-3,CATSGKDTQYF
.,TRBV30,TRBJ2-2,CAWSEGAGELFF
.,TRBV9,TRBJ2-3,CASSVALNGGGTDTQYF
.,TRBV15,TRBJ2-3,CATSRTPGLAILMGTQYF
.,TRBV9,TRBJ1-1,CASSVDGRTEAFF
.,TRBV9,TRBJ2-1,CASSVVGGAWGNEQFF
.,TRBV6-2/TRBV6-3,TRBJ1-1,CASSYSRVAYSNTEAFF
.,TRBV7-8,TRBJ1-1,CASSYKAVPSTEAFF
.,TRBV24-1,TRBJ2-2,CATSDLKTFGMFF
.,TRBV1,TRBJ2-7,CTSSQDWGPSYEQYF